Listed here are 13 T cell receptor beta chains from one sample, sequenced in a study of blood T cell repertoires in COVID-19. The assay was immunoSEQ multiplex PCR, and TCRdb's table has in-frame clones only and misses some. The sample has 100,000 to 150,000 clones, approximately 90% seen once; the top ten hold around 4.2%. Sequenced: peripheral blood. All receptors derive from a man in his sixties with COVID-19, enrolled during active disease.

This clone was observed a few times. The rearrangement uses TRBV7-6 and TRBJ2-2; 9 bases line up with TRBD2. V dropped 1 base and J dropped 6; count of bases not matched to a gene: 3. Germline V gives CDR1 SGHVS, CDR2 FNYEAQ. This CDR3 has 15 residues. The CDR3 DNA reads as TGTGCCAGCAGCTTAGGCGGGGGGGCCTCCGGGGAGCTGTTTTTT. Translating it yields CASSLGGGASGELFF.

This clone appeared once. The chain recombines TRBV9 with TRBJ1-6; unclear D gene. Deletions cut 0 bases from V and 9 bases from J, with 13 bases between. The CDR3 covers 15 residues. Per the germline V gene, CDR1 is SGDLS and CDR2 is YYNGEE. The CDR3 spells CASSVDSGLGSPLHF. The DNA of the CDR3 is TGTGCCAGCAGCGTAGATTCGGGGTTAGGTTCACCCCTCCACTTT. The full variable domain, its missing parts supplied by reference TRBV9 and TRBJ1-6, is DSGVTQTPKHLITATGQRVTLRCSPRSGDLSVYWYQQSLDQGLQFLIQYYNGEERAKGNILERFSAQQFPDLHSELNLSSLELGDSALYFCASSVDSGLGSPLHFGNGTRLTVT.

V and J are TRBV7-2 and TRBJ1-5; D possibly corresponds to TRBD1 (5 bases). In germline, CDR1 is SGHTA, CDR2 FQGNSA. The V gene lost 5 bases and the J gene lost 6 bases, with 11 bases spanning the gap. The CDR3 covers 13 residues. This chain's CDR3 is CASSQTGGQPQHF. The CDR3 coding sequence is TGTGCCAGCAGCCAAACAGGTGGTCAGCCCCAGCATTTT. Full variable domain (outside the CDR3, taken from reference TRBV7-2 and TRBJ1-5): GAGVSQSPSNKVTEKGKDVELRCDPISGHTALYWYRQSLGQGLEFLIYFQGNSAPDKSGLPSDRFSAERTGGSVSTLTIQRTQQEDSAVYLCASSQTGGQPQHFGDGTRLSIL.

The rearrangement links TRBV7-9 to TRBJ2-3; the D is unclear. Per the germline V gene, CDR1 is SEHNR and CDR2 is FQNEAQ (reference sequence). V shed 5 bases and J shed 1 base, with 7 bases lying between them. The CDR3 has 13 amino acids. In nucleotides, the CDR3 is TGTGCCAGCAGCATCACTGGCACAGATACGCAGTATTTT. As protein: CASSITGTDTQYF.

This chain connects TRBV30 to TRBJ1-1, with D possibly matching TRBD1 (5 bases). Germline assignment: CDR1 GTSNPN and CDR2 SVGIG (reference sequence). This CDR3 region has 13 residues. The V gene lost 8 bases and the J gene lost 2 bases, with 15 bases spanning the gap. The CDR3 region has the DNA TGTGCCCTAAAGCGGGGACTCAACACTGAAGCTTTCTTT. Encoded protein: CALKRGLNTEAFF.

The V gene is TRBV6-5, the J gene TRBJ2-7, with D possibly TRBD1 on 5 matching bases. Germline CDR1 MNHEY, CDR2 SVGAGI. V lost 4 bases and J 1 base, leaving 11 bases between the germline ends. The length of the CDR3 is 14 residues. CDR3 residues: CASSLGARSYEQYF. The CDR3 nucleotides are TGTGCCAGCAGTTTAGGGGCCAGGTCCTACGAGCAGTACTTC.

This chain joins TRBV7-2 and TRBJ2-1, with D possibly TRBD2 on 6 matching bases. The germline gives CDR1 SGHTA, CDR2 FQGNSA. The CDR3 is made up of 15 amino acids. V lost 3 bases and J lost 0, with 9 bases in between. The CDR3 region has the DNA TGTGCCAGCAGCTTCGCGGGAAGCTCCTACAATGAGCAGTTCTTC. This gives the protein CASSFAGSSYNEQFF.

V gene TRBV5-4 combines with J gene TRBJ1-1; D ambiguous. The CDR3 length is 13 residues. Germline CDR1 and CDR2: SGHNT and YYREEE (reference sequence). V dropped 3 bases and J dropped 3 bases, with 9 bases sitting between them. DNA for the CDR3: TGTGCCAGCAGCTCCCCCCCGGACACTGAAGCTTTCTTT. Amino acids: CASSSPPDTEAFF.

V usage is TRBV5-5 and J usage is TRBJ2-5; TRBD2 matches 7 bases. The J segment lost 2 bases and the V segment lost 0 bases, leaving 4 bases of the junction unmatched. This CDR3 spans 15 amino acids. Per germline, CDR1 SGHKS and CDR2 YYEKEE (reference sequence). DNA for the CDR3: TGTGCCAGCAGCTTGGTCGCTAGCGGACAAGAGACCCAGTACTTC. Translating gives CASSLVASGQETQYF.

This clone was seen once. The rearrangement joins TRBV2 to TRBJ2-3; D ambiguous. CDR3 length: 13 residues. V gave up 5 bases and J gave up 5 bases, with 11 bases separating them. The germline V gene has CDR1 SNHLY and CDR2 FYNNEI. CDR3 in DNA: TGTGCCAGCAGTCGACAACCCAGAGATACGCAGTATTTT. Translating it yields CASSRQPRDTQYF.

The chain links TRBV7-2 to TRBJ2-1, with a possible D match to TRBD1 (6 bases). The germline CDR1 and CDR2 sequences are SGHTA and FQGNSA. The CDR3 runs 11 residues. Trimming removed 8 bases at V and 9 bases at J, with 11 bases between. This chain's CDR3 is CASPWGPEQFF. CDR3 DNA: TGTGCCAGCCCATGGGGGCCTGAGCAGTTCTTC.

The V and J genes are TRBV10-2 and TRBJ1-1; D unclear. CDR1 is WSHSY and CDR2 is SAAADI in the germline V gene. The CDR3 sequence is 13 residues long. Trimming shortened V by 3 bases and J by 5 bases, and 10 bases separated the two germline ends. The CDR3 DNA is TGCGCCAGCAGTGAATCTTCCGGGACTGAAGCTTTCTTT. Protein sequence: CASSESSGTEAFF.

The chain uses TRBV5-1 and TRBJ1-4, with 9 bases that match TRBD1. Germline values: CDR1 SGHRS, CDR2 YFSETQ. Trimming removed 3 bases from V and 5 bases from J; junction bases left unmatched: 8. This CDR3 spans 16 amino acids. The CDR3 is CASSSTGQGPNEKLFF. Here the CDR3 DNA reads TGCGCCAGCAGCTCAACGGGACAGGGTCCGAATGAAAAACTGTTTTTT.